This TCR beta chain is from a study of cytomegalovirus exposure and HLA in healthy donors. The primer mix had 60 Vbeta and 13 Jbeta primers. Data came from immunoSEQ multiplex PCR; TCRdb stores just in-frame clones and leaves some out. The repertoire includes fewer than 200,000 clones, about 90% of them detected once, and roughly 0.2% sits in the top ten. Germline V gene sequence: CDR1 SGHTA, CDR2 FQGNSA. V lost 8 bases and J lost 0, with 5 bases in between. The CDR3 is 12 amino acids. The receptor was derived from a girl under three years old in good health and CMV-seronegative. The sample was PBMCs. The chain joins TRBV7-2 to TRBJ2-1; D remains ambiguous. CDR3 protein: CASVSSYNEQFF. As DNA, the CDR3 is TGTGCCAGCGTGAGCTCCTACAATGAGCAGTTCTTC.